This T cell receptor (beta chain) originates from a study of shared clonotypes between healthy human individuals. Overall study: Donor composition was a couple of women and three men, aged 18 to 49.

Ten immunoSEQ deep assay plates were used to sequence unsorted PBMC DNA. Per the authors' pipeline: Filtering of immunoSEQ junctional sequences could not match full-length read filtering. Profiled with immunoSEQ multiplex PCR; TCRdb holds only in-frame clones, not every one. V and J calls and clone size are as listed in that table; D and trimming were resolved from the DNA. This table holds fewer than 600,000 clones, roughly 79% found once. Per germline, CDR1 SQVTM and CDR2 ANQGSEA. The CDR3 is 13 residues long. V was shortened by 7 bases and J by 3 bases, with 12 bases between the two germline ends. The rearrangement joins TRBV29-1 to TRBJ1-4, with D possibly TRBD1 on 5 matching bases. The sequenced material came from PBMCs. The source is a woman aged 40 to 50 in good health. Some clones in this sample may be carry-over from other donors' samples. CDR3 protein: CSAQGGANEKLFF. CDR3 nucleotide sequence: TGCAGCGCCCAGGGTGGAGCTAATGAAAAACTGTTTTTT.